One and the same sample provided the 5 T cell receptor beta chains below, sequenced in a study of blood T cell repertoires in COVID-19. The table came from immunoSEQ multiplex PCR; TCRdb's copy has only in-frame clones and leaves some out. This table holds approximately 240,000 clones, about 85% found once. Sequencing input: peripheral blood. These receptor sequences come from a woman older than 75 with active or convalescent COVID-19.

The gene calls are TRBV28 and TRBJ2-1, with D unclear. Trimming pared 3 bases from V and 4 bases from J, leaving 13 bases between. This CDR3 spans 15 amino acids. The germline gives CDR1 MDHEN, CDR2 SYDVKM. As DNA, the CDR3 is TGTGCCAGCAGTTTCGGTGGGCCTGGGTACAATGAGCAGTTCTTC. Translated: CASSFGGPGYNEQFF.

This clone came up once. The chain is built from TRBV2 and TRBJ2-2; D gene unclear. Looked up from germline, CDR1 is SNHLY and CDR2 is FYNNEI. The V gene lost 0 bases and the J gene lost 8 bases, with 7 bases spanning the gap. CDR3 length equals 13 residues. CDR3 sequence reads: CASSEALQGELFF. CDR3 coding DNA: TGTGCCAGCAGTGAAGCGCTTCAGGGGGAGCTGTTTTTT.

Worth noting for this clone: The same CDR3 arises from other DNA sequences in this sample as well. The rearrangement joins TRBV18 to TRBJ2-5; TRBD2 matches 7 bases. CDR3 length: 14 amino acids. J lost 4 bases, V lost 0 bases, and 2 bases had no gene match. CDR1 KGHSH and CDR2 LQKENI come from the germline V gene. The CDR3 sequence: CASSPPGGRETQYF. The CDR3 DNA reads as TGTGCCAGCTCACCACCGGGAGGGAGAGAGACCCAGTACTTC.

V is TRBV20-1 and J is TRBJ2-7, with 7 bases identical to TRBD1. This CDR3 is built from 14 residues. The germline V gene encodes CDR1 DFQATT and CDR2 SNEGSKA (reference sequence). Unmatched junction bases numbered 12, after V lost 3 bases and J lost 7 bases. CDR3: CSASPLRAGGEQYF. The CDR3 region has the DNA TGCAGTGCTAGTCCCTTGCGAGCAGGGGGTGAGCAGTACTTC.

This clone was seen a handful of times. The CDR3 spells CASRSPGQGRGYGYTF. The DNA of the CDR3 is TGTGCCAGCAGAAGCCCAGGACAGGGGCGCGGTTATGGCTACACCTTC. The V and J genes are TRBV28 and TRBJ1-2; 9 nucleotides align to TRBD1. Trimming cost V 6 bases and J 5 bases; bases outside gene matches: 13. The CDR3 has 16 residues. Germline assignment: CDR1 MDHEN and CDR2 SYDVKM.